This T cell receptor (beta chain) is from a study of T-cell reconstitution after alpha-beta-depleted transplantation in children. The table lists this clonotype with a few counts. This CDR3 has 17 residues. The trim removed 5 bases at V and 6 bases at J, leaving 18 bases unmatched. Researchers prepared the TCRbeta library using unique molecular identifiers, the study reports. Using its own MiXCR run on the PCR reads, TCRdb lists one record per CDR3 protein. This table has 700,000 to 950,000 distinct CDR3 sequences, roughly 16% appearing once. This TCR derives from a male patient aged 10 to 17 who had a stem cell transplant for acute lymphoblastic leukemia, so the T cells may come from the graft donor. Here the sequenced sample was PBMCs, mostly from graft donor cells, taken 360 days after TCRalphabeta/CD19-depleted stem cell transplant. The chain carries TRBV12-3 or TRBV12-4 and TRBJ1-2, with 7 positions matching TRBD1. CDR3 amino acids: CASSPRQGGTHSNGYTF. The DNA for the CDR3 is TGTGCCAGCAGTCCGCGACAGGGCGGAACGCATTCTAATGGCTACACCTTC.